Shown below are 16 T cell receptor beta chains from a single sample sequenced in a study. MiXCR, run by TCRdb on the RT-PCR reads, gives a single entry per CDR3 protein. The data show about 700,000 distinct CDR3 sequences, 14% seen once. The specimen sequenced was memory CD4+ T cells from blood. Receptor source: a female donor in good health, serving as a healthy control.

The genes are TRBV3-1 and TRBJ1-2; D possibly corresponds to TRBD1 (5 bases). The germline CDR1 and CDR2 sequences are LGHDT and YNNKEL (reference sequence). The CDR3 loop spans 17 amino acids. Trimming pared 0 bases from V and 2 bases from J, leaving 16 bases between. CDR3 protein: CASSQDSVRARNYGYTF. CDR3 nucleotide sequence: TGTGCCAGCAGCCAAGATAGCGTCAGGGCTCGGAACTATGGCTACACCTTC.

This clonotype has a handful of counts. V and J are TRBV6-2 or TRBV6-3 and TRBJ2-1, with 8 nucleotides matching TRBD2. CDR3 length: 17 residues. Germline V gene data show CDR1 as MNHEY and CDR2 as SVGEGT. Trimming at V came to 0 bases and at J to 9 bases, leaving 13 bases not matched to a gene. The CDR3 is CASSYSTWSGGPGEQFF. In DNA, the CDR3 is TGTGCCAGCAGTTACTCCACATGGTCGGGAGGGCCGGGTGAGCAGTTCTTC.

This clonotype was picked up a small number of times. The V gene is TRBV5-5, the J gene TRBJ1-6; TRBD1 matches 10 bases. The CDR3 loop spans 15 amino acids. Germline-derived CDR1 and CDR2 are SGHKS and YYEKEE (reference sequence). Trimming removed 0 bases from V and 11 bases from J; junction bases left unmatched: 5. CDR3 DNA sequence: TGTGCCAGCAGCTTGGGGGACAGGGGCACGCCACCCCTCCACTTT. This codes for CASSLGDRGTPPLHF. Together with reference TRBV5-5 and TRBJ1-6, the CDR3 gives the full variable domain: DAGVTQSPTHLIKTRGQQVTLRCSPISGHKSVSWYQQVLGQGPQFIFQYYEKEERGRGNFPDRFSARQFPNYSSELNVNALLLGDSALYLCASSLGDRGTPPLHFGNGTRLTVT.

This clonotype was seen more than once but under ten times. The genes are TRBV6-2 or TRBV6-3 and TRBJ2-7, with no clear D. Germline V gene sequence: CDR1 MNHEY, CDR2 SVGEGT. V lost 2 bases, J lost 6 bases, and 11 bases lay in between. The CDR3 is made up of 13 amino acids. Written as DNA, the CDR3 is TGTGCCAGCAGTTACCTTTACGGTGGCGAGCAGTACTTC. Protein: CASSYLYGGEQYF.

This clonotype was detected only a few times. The chain joins TRBV27 to TRBJ2-3; no firm D call. CDR3 size: 12 residues. Trimming removed 6 bases from V and 6 bases from J, with 10 bases in between. Germline V CDR1 and CDR2: MNHEY, SMNVEV (reference sequence). CDR3 DNA: TGTGCCAGCAGCTCTAATGGGGATACGCAGTATTTT. This translates into CASSSNGDTQYF.

The rearrangement joins TRBV7-9 to TRBJ2-7, with 10 positions matching TRBD2. This CDR3 comprises 16 residues. Germline CDR1 SEHNR, CDR2 FQNEAQ (reference sequence). The trim removed 6 bases at V and 5 bases at J, leaving 13 bases unmatched. CDR3 in amino acids: CASSSGATSGYDEQYF. Here the CDR3 DNA reads TGTGCCAGCAGTTCCGGGGCGACTAGCGGGTACGACGAGCAGTACTTC.

In this sample, this clonotype turned up many times. The rearrangement links TRBV6-5 to TRBJ1-4, with 7 bases identical to TRBD1. The J segment lost 3 bases and the V segment lost 5 bases, leaving 3 bases of the junction unmatched. This CDR3 region has 14 residues. The germline CDR1 and CDR2 sequences are MNHEY and SVGAGI. Here the CDR3 DNA reads TGTGCCAGCAGTCTACAGGGGTCTAATGAAAAACTGTTTTTT. Residues: CASSLQGSNEKLFF.

This clonotype has only a few counts. This chain uses TRBV15 with TRBJ2-5; D may be TRBD1 (6 bases). V lost 0 bases, J lost 1 base, and 12 bases lay in between. This CDR3 contains 16 residues. Looked up from germline, CDR1 is LNHNV and CDR2 is YYDKDF (reference sequence). The DNA for the CDR3 is TGTGCCACCAGCAGAGATGGCACAGGGACCCAAGAGACCCAGTACTTC. This sequence encodes CATSRDGTGTQETQYF.

This clonotype turned up a few times. The CDR3 region has the DNA TGTGCCATCAGCAAGCAAGAAAGAATCCGCACAGATACGCAGTATTTT. Its translation: CAISKQERIRTDTQYF. The J gene is TRBJ2-3, the V gene TRBV10-3; D remains ambiguous. The length of the CDR3 is 16 residues. Per germline, CDR1 ENHRY and CDR2 SYGVKD. Trimming left V 6 bases short and J 1 base short, with 17 bases between.

This clonotype was seen only a few times. V gene TRBV28 combines with J gene TRBJ2-1; 11 positions agree with TRBD1. CDR3 size: 17 residues. The germline CDR1 and CDR2 sequences are MDHEN and SYDVKM. J gave up 5 bases and V 5 bases, and 11 bases lay outside the gene matches. The DNA of the CDR3 is TGTGCCAGCAGTCCGACGTGGGGACAGGGGGGCCACAATGAGCAGTTCTTC. Its protein is CASSPTWGQGGHNEQFF.

The table lists this clonotype with a few counts. The chain joins TRBV7-2 to TRBJ2-7, with a tentative D call TRBD2 (6 bases). CDR3 size: 14 residues. V was cut by 5 bases and J by 3 bases, with 14 bases left in between. CDR1 is SGHTA and CDR2 is FQGNSA in the germline V gene. The CDR3 bases are TGTGCCAGCAGCGTAAGCGGGCCTTTCTACGAGCAGTACTTC. Translated: CASSVSGPFYEQYF.

This clonotype occurred many times. The genes are TRBV6-2 or TRBV6-3 and TRBJ2-2, with D uncertain. The V gene's germline CDR1 is MNHEY and CDR2 SVGEGT. This CDR3 has 13 residues. The V and J ends lost 8 bases and 5 bases respectively, with 12 bases between them. DNA of the CDR3: TGTGCCAGCTCAAGGGTCCAAACCGGGGAGCTGTTTTTT. As protein: CASSRVQTGELFF.

The chain has TRBV27 and TRBJ2-7; 9 nucleotides align to TRBD1. Losses at the gene ends were 4 bases for V and 5 bases for J; bases not matched to a gene: 15. This CDR3 is 17 amino acids long. Germline loops: CDR1 MNHEY, CDR2 SMNVEV (reference sequence). CDR3 protein: CASSSAHPGQGVHEQYF. The CDR3 DNA sequence: TGTGCCAGCAGTTCGGCACACCCGGGACAGGGAGTCCACGAGCAGTACTTC.

This clonotype was picked up a small number of times. The chain combines TRBV6-5 with TRBJ2-2; unclear D gene. There are 13 residues in the CDR3. Between the trimmed V and J ends, which lost 3 bases and 4 bases, there was a span of 6 bases. Germline CDR1 MNHEY, CDR2 SVGAGI. This chain's CDR3 is CASSYLGTGELFF. CDR3 nucleotide sequence: TGTGCCAGCAGTTATTTGGGCACCGGGGAGCTGTTTTTT.

V is TRBV15 and J is TRBJ1-1; D call uncertain. The germline V gene encodes CDR1 LNHNV and CDR2 YYDKDF (reference sequence). The CDR3 is 13 amino acids. The V end lost 0 bases, the J end lost 8 bases, and 10 bases lay between the germline ends. CDR3 nucleotides: TGTGCCACCAGCAGAGATCGAGGCAGGGAAGCTTTCTTT. Amino acids: CATSRDRGREAFF. Supplemented by reference TRBV15 and TRBJ1-1, the full variable domain reads DAMVIQNPRYQVTQFGKPVTLSCSQTLNHNVMYWYQQKSSQAPKLLFHYYDKDFNNEADTPDNFQSRRPNTSFCFLDIRSPGLGDTAMYLCATSRDRGREAFFGQGTRLTVV.

This clonotype has a handful of counts. V usage is TRBV29-1 and J usage is TRBJ2-1, with no clear D. The CDR3 consists of 12 residues. Germline values: CDR1 SQVTM, CDR2 ANQGSEA. Trimming stripped 1 base from V and 4 bases from J, with 5 bases between. The CDR3 sequence is CSVEAQYNEQFF. CDR3 sequence (DNA): TGCAGCGTTGAAGCGCAGTACAATGAGCAGTTCTTC.